This is a list of T cell receptor beta chains from one sample in a study of graft-versus-host responses after intestinal transplantation. Produced via immunoSEQ multiplex PCR; TCRdb's table is partial and in-frame only. The sample gives roughly 93,000 clones, over 85% of which show up once; roughly 0.49% is in the top ten. The antigens for these receptors are not known. The starting material was unstimulated CD8+ T cells sorted from spleen or lymph node cells, obtained before intestinal transplant. These receptors were taken from a human donor who received an intestinal transplant. Each CDR3 is given without its conserved first and last residue. The order of the fields is D gene, V gene, J gene, CDR3 protein. D genes are given only for firm matches.

D gene: TRBD1
V gene: TRBV28
J gene: TRBJ2-7
CDR3 protein: ASSLRGQEDYEQY

D gene: -
V gene: TRBV7-2
J gene: TRBJ2-7
CDR3 protein: ASSPLGGDFTYEQY

D gene: -
V gene: TRBV19
J gene: TRBJ2-1
CDR3 protein: ASSIGRGIYEQF

D gene: TRBD1
V gene: TRBV5-1
J gene: TRBJ2-7
CDR3 protein: ASSQDRGTYEQY

D gene: -
V gene: TRBV27
J gene: -
CDR3 protein: ASSLGQNLYEQY

D gene: TRBD2
V gene: TRBV6-6
J gene: TRBJ2-1
CDR3 protein: ASSPGLYNEQF

D gene: -
V gene: TRBV7-6
J gene: TRBJ2-3
CDR3 protein: ASSLAQDTQY

D gene: -
V gene: TRBV6-1
J gene: TRBJ2-7
CDR3 protein: ASSEAAIAPSYEQY

D gene: -
V gene: TRBV5-5
J gene: TRBJ1-2
CDR3 protein: ATQGGLGGYT

D gene: -
V gene: TRBV6-5
J gene: TRBJ2-1
CDR3 protein: ASSLNSPSSYNEQF

D gene: -
V gene: TRBV5-1
J gene: TRBJ1-1
CDR3 protein: ASRLGATEAF

D gene: -
V gene: TRBV19
J gene: TRBJ2-7
CDR3 protein: ASSIDASTYEQY

D gene: TRBD2
V gene: TRBV6-5
J gene: TRBJ2-1
CDR3 protein: ASSYVGGGTYNEQF

D gene: -
V gene: TRBV5-1
J gene: TRBJ1-1
CDR3 protein: ASSNRDTSSDEAF

D gene: -
V gene: TRBV5-4
J gene: TRBJ1-2
CDR3 protein: ASSLVPPNGYT

D gene: TRBD2
V gene: TRBV19
J gene: TRBJ2-5
CDR3 protein: ASNLAGGLQETQY

D gene: TRBD1
V gene: TRBV5-4
J gene: TRBJ2-7
CDR3 protein: ASSWDREYEQY

D gene: -
V gene: TRBV7-9
J gene: TRBJ2-1
CDR3 protein: ASTQGTSLIDEQF

D gene: -
V gene: TRBV7-9
J gene: TRBJ1-4
CDR3 protein: ASSSLVWGEINEKLF

D gene: -
V gene: TRBV13
J gene: TRBJ2-7
CDR3 protein: ASSSTGLSYEQY

D gene: -
V gene: TRBV2
J gene: TRBJ1-5
CDR3 protein: ASGTGIDQPQH

D gene: TRBD1
V gene: TRBV6-5
J gene: TRBJ1-2
CDR3 protein: ASSRDRVGGYT

D gene: -
V gene: TRBV7-2
J gene: TRBJ2-1
CDR3 protein: ASSLVPGGNEQF

D gene: -
V gene: TRBV28
J gene: TRBJ1-3
CDR3 protein: ASSFFSPSGNTIY

D gene: -
V gene: TRBV11-3
J gene: TRBJ1-1
CDR3 protein: ASSFAGNTEAF

D gene: -
V gene: TRBV4-3
J gene: TRBJ2-3
CDR3 protein: ASSQDFHRVTDTQY

D gene: -
V gene: TRBV11-2
J gene: TRBJ1-2
CDR3 protein: ASSGGQDYGYT

D gene: -
V gene: TRBV13
J gene: TRBJ2-7
CDR3 protein: ASSQRRHGGYEQY

D gene: TRBD1
V gene: TRBV2
J gene: TRBJ2-5
CDR3 protein: ASSVSPGTAQETQY

D gene: -
V gene: TRBV13
J gene: TRBJ2-3
CDR3 protein: ASSLGTGLTDTQY

D gene: TRBD1
V gene: TRBV9
J gene: TRBJ1-2
CDR3 protein: ASSGDRGPYGYT

D gene: TRBD2
V gene: TRBV7-9
J gene: TRBJ2-3
CDR3 protein: ASCRTGLASTDTQY

D gene: -
V gene: TRBV10-3
J gene: TRBJ2-1
CDR3 protein: AIRQGEENNEQF

D gene: TRBD1
V gene: TRBV7-8
J gene: TRBJ2-1
CDR3 protein: ASSQGTRQGSNEQF

D gene: TRBD1
V gene: TRBV6-5
J gene: TRBJ2-2
CDR3 protein: ASRLKQGDTGELF

D gene: -
V gene: TRBV19
J gene: TRBJ1-3
CDR3 protein: ASRPYTGTGGNTIY

D gene: TRBD1
V gene: TRBV19
J gene: TRBJ2-5
CDR3 protein: ASSLKQGAGETQY

D gene: -
V gene: TRBV19
J gene: TRBJ1-1
CDR3 protein: ASSPLEEENTEAF

D gene: TRBD2
V gene: TRBV4-1
J gene: TRBJ2-3
CDR3 protein: ASSLGLAGEADTQY

D gene: TRBD2
V gene: TRBV7-8
J gene: TRBJ2-4
CDR3 protein: ASSPHTSGGGIQY

D gene: -
V gene: TRBV28
J gene: TRBJ2-7
CDR3 protein: ASSLVATYEQY

D gene: -
V gene: TRBV7-9
J gene: TRBJ2-1
CDR3 protein: ASSPTGPSSYNEQF

D gene: -
V gene: TRBV7-6
J gene: TRBJ2-5
CDR3 protein: ASSHVRETQY

D gene: TRBD2
V gene: TRBV13
J gene: TRBJ2-1
CDR3 protein: ASSSQGLAGVDREF

D gene: -
V gene: TRBV11-3
J gene: TRBJ2-7
CDR3 protein: ASSLDKRYEQY

D gene: -
V gene: TRBV30
J gene: TRBJ1-1
CDR3 protein: AWSWQSNTEAF

D gene: -
V gene: TRBV4-1
J gene: TRBJ2-7
CDR3 protein: ASSPRDSSSYEQY

D gene: TRBD1
V gene: TRBV7-9
J gene: TRBJ1-5
CDR3 protein: ASSTYRDRGDQPQH

D gene: -
V gene: TRBV5-1
J gene: TRBJ1-2
CDR3 protein: ASSRRYRVRNYGYT